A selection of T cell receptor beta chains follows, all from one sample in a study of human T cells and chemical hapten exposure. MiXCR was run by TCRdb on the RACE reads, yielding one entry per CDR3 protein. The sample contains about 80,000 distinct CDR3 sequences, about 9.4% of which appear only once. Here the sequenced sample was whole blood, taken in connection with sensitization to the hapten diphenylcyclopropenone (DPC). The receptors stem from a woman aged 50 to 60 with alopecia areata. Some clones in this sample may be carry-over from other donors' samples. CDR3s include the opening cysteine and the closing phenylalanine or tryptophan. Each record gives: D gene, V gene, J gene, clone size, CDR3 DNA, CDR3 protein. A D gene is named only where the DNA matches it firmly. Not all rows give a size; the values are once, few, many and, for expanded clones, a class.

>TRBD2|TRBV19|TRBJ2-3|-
TGTGCCAGTAGTCGGGATTCGCTAGCGGGAGTCACAGATACGCAGTATTTT
CASSRDSLAGVTDTQYF
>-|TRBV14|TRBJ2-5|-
TGTGCCAGCAGCCAAGTCCTGGGAGAGACCCAGTACTTC
CASSQVLGETQYF
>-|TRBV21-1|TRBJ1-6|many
TGTGCCAGCAGCAACACAGGGGTCGTCTATAATTCACCCCTCCACTTT
CASSNTGVVYNSPLHF
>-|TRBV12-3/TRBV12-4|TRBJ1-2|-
TGTGCCAGCAGTTTGATGGGGAACTATGGCTACACCTTC
CASSLMGNYGYTF
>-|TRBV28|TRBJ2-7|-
TGTGCCAGCAACGACAGCCCCTACGAGCAGTACTTC
CASNDSPYEQYF
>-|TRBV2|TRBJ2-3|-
TGTGCCAGCAGTGAAAGGGCAGGGGGCACAGATACGCAGTATTTT
CASSERAGGTDTQYF
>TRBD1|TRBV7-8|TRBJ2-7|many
TGTGCCAGCAGCCAGGACAGGGGTGGAGAGCAGTACTTC
CASSQDRGGEQYF
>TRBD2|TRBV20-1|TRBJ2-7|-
TGCAGTGCTAGAGACGGCGCTAGCGGATCCTACGAGCAGTACTTC
CSARDGASGSYEQYF
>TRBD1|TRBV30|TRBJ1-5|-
TGTGCCTGGAGCCCGACCCCGCAGGGGGCCTATAGCAATCAGCCCCAGCATTTT
CAWSPTPQGAYSNQPQHF
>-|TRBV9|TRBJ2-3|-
TGTGCCAGCAGCCCGTCTCGAAGCACTAGCACAGATACGCAGTATTTT
CASSPSRSTSTDTQYF
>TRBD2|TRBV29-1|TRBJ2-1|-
TGCAGTGTAGCGGGAGTATATGACAATGAGCAGTTCTTC
CSVAGVYDNEQFF
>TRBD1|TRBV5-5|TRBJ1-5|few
TGTGCCAGCAGCCTACGGACAGGGTCGATGGATCAGCCCCAGCATTTT
CASSLRTGSMDQPQHF
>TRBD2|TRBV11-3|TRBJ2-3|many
TGTGCCAGCAGCACAACTAGCGGGAGCGGCACAGATACGCAGTATTTT
CASSTTSGSGTDTQYF
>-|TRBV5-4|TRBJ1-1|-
TGTGCCAGCAGCCTCCGCTTTTCCACTGAAGCTTTCTTT
CASSLRFSTEAFF
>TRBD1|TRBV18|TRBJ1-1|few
TGTGCCAGCTCACCACTACAGGGGCAGAACACTGAAGCTTTCTTT
CASSPLQGQNTEAFF
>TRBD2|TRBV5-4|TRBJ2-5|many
TGTGCCAGCAGCTTGGGTGGACTAGCGGGACTCCAAGAGACCCAGTACTTC
CASSLGGLAGLQETQYF
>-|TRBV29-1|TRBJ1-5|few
TGCAGCGCCGCCGAGGGGGGGGGCAATCAGCCCCAGCATTTT
CSAAEGGGNQPQHF
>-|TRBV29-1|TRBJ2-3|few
TGCATCTCCGACCCCATACAGGGCACAGATACGCAGTATTTT
CISDPIQGTDTQYF
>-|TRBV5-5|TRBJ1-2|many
TGTGCCAGCAGCTTTCAGGGGCTTGGCTATGGCTACACCTTC
CASSFQGLGYGYTF
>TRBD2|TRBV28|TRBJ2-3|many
TGTGCCAGCAGTTTACGGCGGGAGATCGCAGATACGCAGTATTTT
CASSLRREIADTQYF
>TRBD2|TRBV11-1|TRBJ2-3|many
TGTGCCAGCAGCTTAAGGGACTCCCGGGAGGAGGATACGCAGTATTTT
CASSLRDSREEDTQYF
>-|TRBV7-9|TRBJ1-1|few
TGTGCCAGCAGCTTACCCGGGGCTGAAGCTTTCTTT
CASSLPGAEAFF
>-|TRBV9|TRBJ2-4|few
TGTGCCAGCAGCGTAGCTGGGGCTGGGGGGAACATTCAGTACTTC
CASSVAGAGGNIQYF
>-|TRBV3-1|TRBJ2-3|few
TGTGCCAGCAGCCAAGGAACGAGCACAGATACGCAGTATTTT
CASSQGTSTDTQYF
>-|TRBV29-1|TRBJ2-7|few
TGCAGCGTCCTAGGGGTCCCGCCGTCCTACGAGCAGTACTTC
CSVLGVPPSYEQYF
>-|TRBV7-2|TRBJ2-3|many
TGTGCCAGCAGCTTAGCCGGGAGCCGCACAGATACGCAGTATTTT
CASSLAGSRTDTQYF
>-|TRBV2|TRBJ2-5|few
TGTGCCAGCTATATTCAAGAGACCCAGTACTTC
CASYIQETQYF
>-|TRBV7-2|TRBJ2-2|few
TGTGCCAGCAGCTTAAGGGCCGGGGAGCTGTTTTTT
CASSLRAGELFF
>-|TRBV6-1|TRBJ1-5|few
TGTGCCAGCAGTGAAGTCTTTAATCAGCCCCAGCATTTT
CASSEVFNQPQHF
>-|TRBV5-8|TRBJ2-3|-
TGTGCCAGCAGCGACAGGAGGGGCCCAGATACGCAGTATTTT
CASSDRRGPDTQYF
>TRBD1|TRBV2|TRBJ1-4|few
TGTGCCACCTCAGGGACAGAAACTGAAAAACTGTTTTTT
CATSGTETEKLFF
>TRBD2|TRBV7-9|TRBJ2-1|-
TGTGCCAGCAGCTTAGCTGGGGCTAGCGGGAGGGATGAGCAGTTCTTC
CASSLAGASGRDEQFF
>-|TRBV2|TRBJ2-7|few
TGTGCCATCGCGACGCAGCCCTACGAGCAGTACTTC
CAIATQPYEQYF
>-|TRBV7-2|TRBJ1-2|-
TGTGCCAGCAGCTTAGGGAAGGGGATAGTTTATGGCTACACCTTC
CASSLGKGIVYGYTF
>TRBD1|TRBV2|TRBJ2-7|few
TGTGCCAGCCTGGAGGACAGGCGATCCTACGAGCAGTACTTC
CASLEDRRSYEQYF